Presented here are 19 T cell receptor beta chains from one specimen sequenced in a study of blood T cells in healthy people across ages. Together with a sample-barcoded 5' primer, a J-beta primer mix was included in a second PCR lasting roughly 6 to 12 cycles. TCRdb recomputed calls from the 5' RACE reads with MiXCR, one row per CDR3 protein. The table records about 2 million distinct CDR3 sequences, roughly 49% of them present only once. The sequencing input was blood. These receptors were obtained from a middle-aged woman in good health.

This clonotype was seen a single time. The rearrangement links TRBV29-1 to TRBJ1-2; no reliable D call. Germline V gives CDR1 SQVTM, CDR2 ANQGSEA. Trimming shortened V by 7 bases and J by 3 bases, and 12 bases separated the two germline ends. This CDR3 contains 12 residues. The CDR3 nucleotides read TGCAGCGCTAGAACGGCGGACTATGGCTACACCTTC. It encodes CSARTADYGYTF. The whole variable domain, filled in from reference TRBV29-1 and TRBJ1-2, reads SAVISQKPSRDICQRGTSLTIQCQVDSQVTMMFWYRQQPGQSLTLIATANQGSEATYESGFVIDKFPISRPNLTFSTLTVSNMSPEDSSIYLCSARTADYGYTFGSGTRLTVV.

A word on this clonotype: Germline and junction disagree at one end, which may indicate a read error. The chain employs TRBV6-6 and TRBJ2-3, with 9 bases lining up with TRBD2. Per the germline V gene, CDR1 is MNHNY and CDR2 is SVGAGI (reference sequence). The CDR3 is 13 amino acids. The CDR3 coding sequence is TGCGGGATAGGCGGGGGGGCCGCAGATACGCAGTATTTT. Translation: CGIGGGAADTQYF.

This clonotype was counted between two and nine times. The gene calls are TRBV7-3 and TRBJ2-4; D gene ambiguous. Germline CDR1 reads SGHTA; CDR2 reads FQGTGA. This CDR3 has 15 residues. Trimming shortened V by 5 bases and J by 6 bases, and 17 bases separated the two germline ends. In nucleotides, the CDR3 is TGTGCCAGCAGCCCCGCCGGTGGGTTGATAAACATTCAGTACTTC. Translation gives CASSPAGGLINIQYF.

This chain links TRBV29-1 with TRBJ2-1, with TRBD1 identical over 9 bases. The CDR3 is 15 residues long. In germline, CDR1 is SQVTM, CDR2 ANQGSEA. Germline trimming cut 5 bases from V and 5 bases from J; bases unmatched to any gene: 10. CDR3 DNA: TGCAGCGTTATCCTCCGGGACAGGGCCAACAATGAGCAGTTCTTC. Amino acid sequence: CSVILRDRANNEQFF.

Only a few counts were recorded for this clonotype. The V and J genes are TRBV5-8 and TRBJ1-5; D not resolved. V shed 4 bases and J shed 7 bases, with 9 bases lying between them. Germline V gene data show CDR1 as SGHTS and CDR2 as YDEGEE. CDR3 size: 12 residues. DNA of the CDR3: TGTGCCAGCAGCACCGGACGACAGCCCCAGCATTTT. Residues: CASSTGRQPQHF. Combining the CDR3 with reference TRBV5-8 and TRBJ1-5 gives the whole variable domain EAGVTQSPTHLIKTRGQQATLRCSPISGHTSVYWYQQALGLGLQFLLWYDEGEERNRGNFPPRFSGRQFPNYSSELNVNALELEDSALYLCASSTGRQPQHFGDGTRLSIL.

V gene TRBV28 combines with J gene TRBJ1-6; tentatively, D is TRBD1 (6 bases). CDR1 and CDR2 from the germline V gene are MDHEN and SYDVKM. Trimming took off 6 bases at V and 13 bases at J, with 19 bases between the two ends. The CDR3 extends over 14 amino acids. This CDR3 reads CASRPPARGVPLHF. For the CDR3, the DNA is TGTGCCAGCAGGCCTCCAGCCAGGGGAGTGCCCCTCCACTTT. Together with reference TRBV28 and TRBJ1-6, the CDR3 gives the full variable domain: DVKVTQSSRYLVKRTGEKVFLECVQDMDHENMFWYRQDPGLGLRLIYFSYDVKMKEKGDIPEGYSVSREKKERFSLILESASTNQTSMYLCASRPPARGVPLHFGNGTRLTVT.

The sample holds a few counts of this clonotype. This chain joins TRBV28 and TRBJ2-5; D may be TRBD1 (5 bases). Between the trimmed V and J ends, which lost 5 bases and 5 bases, there was a span of 18 bases. This CDR3 region has 15 residues. In germline, CDR1 is MDHEN, CDR2 SYDVKM. The CDR3 nucleotides are TGTGCCAGCAGTCGAAGGGGATTCTTTCGGGAGACCCAGTACTTC. The encoded protein is CASSRRGFFRETQYF. Combining the CDR3 with reference TRBV28 and TRBJ2-5 gives the whole variable domain DVKVTQSSRYLVKRTGEKVFLECVQDMDHENMFWYRQDPGLGLRLIYFSYDVKMKEKGDIPEGYSVSREKKERFSLILESASTNQTSMYLCASSRRGFFRETQYFGPGTRLLVL.

V gene TRBV5-1 combines with J gene TRBJ2-4; D remains ambiguous. The J call is in doubt because the DNA end fits TRBJ2-7 better. Germline CDR1 reads SGHRS; CDR2 reads YFSETQ. The CDR3 runs to 13 residues. The CDR3: CASSKDKAYEQYF. CDR3 nucleotide sequence: TGCGCCAGCAGCAAAGACAAGGCCTACGAGCAGTACTTC.

Only a few counts were recorded for this clonotype. V usage is TRBV15 and J usage is TRBJ2-3; D is ambiguous. Germline CDR1 LNHNV, CDR2 YYDKDF (reference sequence). V shed 0 bases and J shed 6 bases, with 4 bases lying between them. CDR3 length: 12 amino acids. The CDR3 reads CATSRDLDTQYF. DNA for the CDR3: TGTGCCACCAGCAGAGATCTCGATACGCAGTATTTT.

This clonotype appeared many times. The genes are TRBV29-1 and TRBJ2-5; D unresolved. The V gene lost 2 bases and the J gene lost 5 bases, with 9 bases spanning the gap. The CDR3 extends over 12 amino acids. Germline-derived CDR1 and CDR2 are SQVTM and ANQGSEA. The CDR3 sequence is CSVEMMTETQYF. DNA of the CDR3: TGCAGCGTTGAAATGATGACGGAGACCCAGTACTTC.

This clonotype was found many times. CDR3 region: CASSPGQGVTDTQYF. CDR3 DNA: TGTGCCAGCAGCCCTGGACAGGGAGTAACAGATACGCAGTATTTT. The chain has TRBV7-9 and TRBJ2-3; 8 bases line up with TRBD1. After removal of 5 bases from V and 3 bases from J, the junction contained 7 bases not matched to a gene. Germline CDR1 and CDR2: SEHNR and FQNEAQ (reference sequence). The CDR3 has 15 amino acids.

In its sample, this clonotype was seen a few times. The chain joins TRBV11-1 to TRBJ2-1; weak D call: TRBD1 (5 bases). V lost 2 bases and J lost 9, with 14 bases in between. Germline assignment: CDR1 SGHAT and CDR2 FQDESV (reference sequence). The CDR3 totals 14 residues. Here the CDR3 reads CASSLTAGMAEQFF. The CDR3 coding sequence is TGTGCCAGCAGCTTAACGGCAGGGATGGCTGAGCAGTTCTTC.

The chain combines TRBV6-1 with TRBJ1-2; maybe TRBD1 (6 bases). Germline V gene sequence: CDR1 MNHNS, CDR2 SASEGT. The CDR3 covers 14 residues. V was pared by 7 bases and J by 0 bases, with 12 bases between. CDR3 DNA: TGTGCCAGCATTCCAGGGGCAACTAACTATGGCTACACCTTC. It encodes CASIPGATNYGYTF.

This clonotype was observed a handful of times. The CDR3 reads CASSRSPGAGGQETQYF. The CDR3, as DNA: TGTGCCAGCAGCCGAAGCCCCGGGGCAGGGGGACAAGAGACCCAGTACTTC. This chain connects TRBV6-6 to TRBJ2-5; 7 bases map to TRBD1. Germline CDR1 is MNHNY and CDR2 is SVGAGI (reference sequence). This CDR3 comprises 17 residues. The V segment lost 6 bases and the J segment 2 bases; nucleotides outside the gene matches: 15.

The CDR3 protein is CASSQPSRDRGGRNTEAFF. CDR3 nucleotides: TGTGCCAGCAGCCAACCGTCCCGGGACAGGGGAGGTAGGAACACTGAAGCTTTCTTT. V gene TRBV4-2 combines with J gene TRBJ1-1; 10 nucleotides line up with TRBD1. Germline CDR1 LGHNA, CDR2 YNFKEQ. This CDR3 is built from 19 residues. V trimming: 2 bases; J trimming: 1 base; junction bases outside the gene matches: 13.

The rearrangement uses TRBV6-1 and TRBJ2-5; TRBD2 aligns across 7 bases. Unmatched junction bases numbered 9, after V lost 10 bases and J lost 7 bases. Germline lookup yields CDR1 MNHNS and CDR2 SASEGT. The CDR3 totals 12 residues. CDR3 sequence (DNA): TGTGCCAACATTGCGGGGGTGGGGACCCAGTACTTC. It is translated as CANIAGVGTQYF.

V gene TRBV6-6 combines with J gene TRBJ1-2; the D is unclear. V lost 2 bases and J lost 1, with 14 bases in between. CDR1 MNHNY and CDR2 SVGAGI come from the germline V gene (reference sequence). This CDR3 contains 16 residues. The CDR3 DNA reads as TGTGCCAGCAGTTACCACACCCTAGACCTTAACTATGGCTACACCTTC. Translation: CASSYHTLDLNYGYTF.

The V gene is TRBV7-2, the J gene TRBJ2-3; no clear D gene. The CDR3 spans 14 residues. Trimming removed 3 bases from V and 4 bases from J, with 11 bases in between. Per the germline V gene, CDR1 is SGHTA and CDR2 is FQGNSA. In nucleotides, the CDR3 is TGTGCCAGCAGCTTCATGTCCCGACCAGATACGCAGTATTTT. It is translated as CASSFMSRPDTQYF. Looking up the rest from reference TRBV7-2 and TRBJ2-3 gives the full variable domain: GAGVSQSPSNKVTEKGKDVELRCDPISGHTALYWYRQSLGQGLEFLIYFQGNSAPDKSGLPSDRFSAERTGGSVSTLTIQRTQQEDSAVYLCASSFMSRPDTQYFGPGTRLTVL.

This clonotype has more than one count but fewer than ten. The rearrangement joins TRBV11-1 to TRBJ2-4; TRBD1 or TRBD2 may be the D gene (6 bases each). This CDR3 is 12 amino acids long. Germline V gives CDR1 SGHAT, CDR2 FQDESV (reference sequence). V was clipped by 5 bases and J by 9 bases, with 11 bases between them. Here the CDR3 DNA reads TGTGCCAGCAGCCCCCGGGGGCGCATTCAGTACTTC. Protein: CASSPRGRIQYF.